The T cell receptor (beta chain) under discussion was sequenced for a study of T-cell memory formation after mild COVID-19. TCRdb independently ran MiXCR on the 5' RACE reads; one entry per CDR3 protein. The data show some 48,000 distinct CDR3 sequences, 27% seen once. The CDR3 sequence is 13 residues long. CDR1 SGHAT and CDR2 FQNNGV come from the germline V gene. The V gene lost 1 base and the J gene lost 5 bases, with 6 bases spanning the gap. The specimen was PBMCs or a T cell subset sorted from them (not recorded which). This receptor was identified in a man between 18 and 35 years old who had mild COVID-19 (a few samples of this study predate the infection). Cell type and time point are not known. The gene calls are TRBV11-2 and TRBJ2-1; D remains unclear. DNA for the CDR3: TGTGCCAGCAGCTTAGTCCGAGACAATGAGCAGTTCTTC. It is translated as CASSLVRDNEQFF.